These T cell receptor beta chains were read from a single sample in a study of blood T cell repertoires in COVID-19. Assay used: immunoSEQ multiplex PCR; TCRdb lists only in-frame clones, some missing. The table lists about 290,000 clones, around 90% of them singletons. The sample consisted of peripheral blood. All receptors come from a woman aged 40 to 50 who had recovered from COVID-19. Each CDR3 is given without its conserved first and last residue.

>TRBV24-1
ATSSGQGGTEAF
>TRBV11-3
ASSLGPTGNTEAF
>TRBV7-8
ASSYADSSYEQY
>TRBV27
ASRILASSGYYEQY
>TRBV19
ASSIRRGSEVRGTEAF
>TRBV2
AIPSGQGLNSPLH
>TRBV7-6
ASSLGPSGISYNEQF
>TRBV13
ASSLSGREWGYGYT
>TRBV27
ANTTGLKDEQY
>TRBV9
ASSVNPDFREQY
>TRBV6-1
ASSEGLVSFRRTDTQY
>TRBV21-1
ASSKGSRLPAYNSPLH
>TRBV6-5
ASSPRTGNTEAF
>TRBV4-1
ASSPRIAGEGEQY
>TRBV10-3
AISRQGILDKNIQY
>TRBV5-1
ASSLGTANQPQH
>TRBV19
ASSTWDYQNIDTQY
>TRBV18
ASSPGDWFGGYT
>TRBV6-1
ASSDWTGNQPQH
>TRBV20-1
SAREETQY
>TRBV4-2
ASSGPQVRDRGPDYGYT
>TRBV5-6
ASSPDRTGLNTEAF
>TRBV11-2
ASSLAGGRNQPQH
>TRBV19
ASSVSTGQNSPLH
>TRBV4-1
ASSHTQSYEQY
>TRBV11-2
ASSLGVGQVVLETQY
>TRBV27
ASYPPPHAETQY
>TRBV20-1
SASSVANEKLF
>TRBV15
ATSRDLGGNTIY
>TRBV19
ASSIAGQDSYEQY
>TRBV3-1/TRBV3-2
ASSQVGQEVT
>TRBV4-1
ASSQTSGRTNEQF
>TRBV10-3
AISEYRDRPTDTQY
>TRBV24-1
ATSDSGQGASTDTQY
>TRBV28
ASSFGLGLAGYEQY
>TRBV7-2
ASSLRLAGDEQY
>TRBV28
ASSSRPILSPNPLH
>TRBV4-2
ASSQASASRDEQY
>TRBV2
ASSRAAASGTDTQY
>TRBV5-6
ASSHPGQGANEQF
>TRBV6-5
ASSSGTEDQPQH
>TRBV7-9
ASSAGPGQGNYGYT
>TRBV19
ASSPGDQETQY
>TRBV28
ASSLGGRKETQY
>TRBV7-9
ASSSGLAPVAEQF
>TRBV5-8
ASSAGLHTGELF
>TRBV30
AWSVQSRSYNEQF
>TRBV29-1
SARQGNTEAF
>TRBV25-1
ASSEWRAQETQY
>TRBV28
ASSLGGTGGTEAF
>TRBV5-1
ASSLEAGQHYGYT